The source of this TCR beta chain is a study of CD8 T cells in Susac syndrome. The germline V gene encodes CDR1 SGHVS and CDR2 FQNEAQ. CDR3 length: 17 amino acids. Trimming pared 4 bases from V and 1 base from J, leaving 20 bases between. Sequencing of TCR beta was performed on blood CD8+ T cells and on blood CD4+ T cells. Negative magnetic isolation gave CD8+ and CD4+ cells; FACS enriched CD8+ TEMRA. With random hexamers, about 0.5 to 1 ug RNA was reverse transcribed. The authors amplified TCR beta CDR3 across 54 Vbeta and 13 Jbeta using immunoSEQ multiplex PCR. MiXCR was run by TCRdb on the immunoSEQ multiplex PCR reads, yielding one entry per CDR3 protein. The table lists around 280,000 distinct CDR3 sequences, more than 75% of them singletons.

The sequenced material came from CD8+ T cells from PBMCs. The gene calls are TRBV7-8 and TRBJ2-7; possible D gene TRBD2, 5 bases. This receptor was identified in a human donor with multiple sclerosis. The CDR3 nucleotides read TGTGCCAGCAGCTGGCGGCGGTTCGAGCCGGGGTCCTACGAGCAGTACTTC. As protein: CASSWRRFEPGSYEQYF.